This TCR beta chain comes out of a study of OX40 agonist ivuxolimab in advanced cancers. Concerning this clone: The antigen is unknown.

Data came from immunoSEQ multiplex PCR; TCRdb stores just in-frame clones and leaves some out. The repertoire has about 76,000 clones, around 82% of them found once; the top ten carry just under 7%. Regarding the study as a whole: Certain nonresponders likewise exhibited a low normalized T-cell clonal expansion.

This specimen was CD4+ or CD8+ T cells sorted from blood, taken in a trial of the OX40 agonist ivuxolimab. This TCR came from an adult with an advanced solid tumor such as melanoma, head and neck, liver or kidney cancer.

CDR3 nucleotide sequence: TGTGCCAGCAGCTCCAGGGACCCAAGGGGTGGCTACACCTTC. Translating gives CASSSRDPRGGYTF. J is TRBJ1-2 and V is TRBV7-2; tentatively, D is TRBD1 (5 bases). Trimming pared 4 bases from V and 7 bases from J, leaving 16 bases between. The CDR3 sequence is 14 residues long. Germline V gives CDR1 SGHTA, CDR2 FQGNSA.